The 32 T cell receptor beta chains presented below share a single source sample, sequenced in a study of T cell repertoires in cytomegalovirus infection. Each CDR3 protein gets one entry after TCRdb re-called the reads with MiXCR. The profile shows around 300,000 distinct CDR3 sequences, 25% of them singletons. No antigen has been identified for these receptors. Sequences were derived from cultured PBMCs, sampled from culture after CMV antigen stimulation. All receptors come from a human donor in good health (CMV status not recorded). Some clones in this sample may be carry-over from other donors' samples.

The V call is TRBV9, the J call TRBJ2-1; D is ambiguous. CDR1 and CDR2 from the germline V gene are SGDLS and YYNGEE. Trimming left V 0 bases short and J 15 bases short, with 16 bases between. CDR3 size: 13 residues. Here the CDR3 DNA reads TGTGCCAGCAGCGTAGATAGTGGCACAGCCCCGTTCTTC. Translating gives CASSVDSGTAPFF.

This clonotype was seen just once. V gene TRBV27 combines with J gene TRBJ2-1; possibly TRBD1 for D (5 bases). The CDR3 spans 14 residues. In germline, CDR1 is MNHEY, CDR2 SMNVEV (reference sequence). Trimming took 6 bases from V and 10 from J, leaving 19 bases between them. For the CDR3, the DNA is TGTGCCAGCAGGGGGCTAGGGGCCCTCGGGGAGCAGTTCTTC. The encoded protein is CASRGLGALGEQFF.

There are a few counts of this clonotype. DNA for the CDR3: TGTGCCAGCAGTCGGGACAGGGGGCCATCCAAAAACATTCAGTACTTC. Protein: CASSRDRGPSKNIQYF. This chain uses TRBV25-1 with TRBJ2-4, with 12 bases identical to TRBD1. CDR1 is MGHDK and CDR2 is SYGVNS in the germline V gene. V was clipped by 5 bases and J by 2 bases; unmatched bases: 4. The CDR3 length is 16 residues.

This chain connects TRBV29-1 to TRBJ2-1; D gene ambiguous. Germline assignment: CDR1 SQVTM and CDR2 ANQGSEA. V gave up 3 bases and J gave up 0 bases, with 9 bases separating them. The CDR3 extends over 14 amino acids. The CDR3 region is CSVDGGPSYNEQFF. CDR3 coding DNA: TGCAGCGTTGATGGCGGCCCCTCCTACAATGAGCAGTTCTTC.

This clonotype was detected many times. V is TRBV11-2 and J is TRBJ2-3; possibly TRBD2 for D (5 bases). Germline V gene sequence: CDR1 SGHAT, CDR2 FQNNGV. The CDR3 extends over 14 amino acids. Trimming took off 5 bases at V and 5 bases at J, with 14 bases between the two ends. Here the CDR3 reads CASSLLRREDTQYF. The CDR3 nucleotides read TGTGCCAGCAGCCTCCTTCGACGGGAAGATACGCAGTATTTT. Based on the CDR3 plus reference TRBV11-2 and TRBJ2-3, the full variable domain is EAGVAQSPRYKIIEKRQSVAFWCNPISGHATLYWYQQILGQGPKLLIQFQNNGVVDDSQLPKDRFSAERLKGVDSTLKIQPAKLEDSAVYLCASSLLRREDTQYFGPGTRLTVL.

A note on this clonotype: The junction does not match germline at one end; this may be a read error. The chain links TRBV7-7 to TRBJ2-3; 13 bases line up with TRBD2. Germline CDR1 reads SSHAT; CDR2 reads FNYEAQ (reference sequence). This CDR3 comprises 15 residues. The CDR3 loop reads CASSLGLAGIDTQYF. CDR3 bases: TGTGCTAGCAGCCTGGGACTAGCGGGAATAGATACGCAGTATTTT.

The chain employs TRBV7-9 and TRBJ1-2; D unresolved. Germline CDR1 reads SEHNR; CDR2 reads FQNEAQ (reference sequence). CDR3 length: 14 residues. V was pared by 5 bases and J by 0 bases, with 10 bases between. The CDR3 loop is CASSLEAANYGYTF. The CDR3 nucleotides read TGTGCCAGCAGCCTTGAGGCTGCTAACTATGGCTACACCTTC.

The genes are TRBV28 and TRBJ1-5; D is uncertain. Germline V gives CDR1 MDHEN, CDR2 SYDVKM. V lost 8 bases and J 4 bases, leaving 12 bases between the germline ends. The CDR3 runs 13 residues. CDR3 nucleotide sequence: TGTGCCAGCGGCTTAACGTGGAATCAGCCCCAGCATTTT. Its protein product is CASGLTWNQPQHF.

This clonotype qualifies as medium-sized. The CDR3 sequence is CASSPPAWQGGTPLHF. The CDR3 DNA is TGTGCCAGCAGCCCGCCGGCCTGGCAGGGGGGGACTCCCCTCCACTTT. V and J are TRBV7-9 and TRBJ1-6; 7 nucleotides agree with TRBD1. The length of the CDR3 is 16 residues. J gave up 13 bases and V 5 bases, and 17 bases lay outside the gene matches. Germline CDR1 reads SEHNR; CDR2 reads FQNEAQ (reference sequence).

This clonotype was counted many times. The chain couples TRBV7-2 to TRBJ1-2; D gene ambiguous. This CDR3 is 15 amino acids long. V lost 1 base, J lost 7 bases, and 16 bases lay in between. The germline V gene has CDR1 SGHTA and CDR2 FQGNSA. This CDR3 is CASSLGNGGAGGYTF. DNA of the CDR3: TGTGCCAGCAGCTTAGGGAATGGAGGTGCGGGTGGCTACACCTTC.

Ten or more counts support this clonotype. The CDR3 DNA sequence: TGTGCCAGCAGTTACTCGACAGGGGGCGAGCAGTACGTC. Translated, it gives CASSYSTGGEQYV. The genes are TRBV6-8 and TRBJ2-7; TRBD1 matches at 9 bases. Looked up from germline, CDR1 is MNHGY and CDR2 is SAAAGT. V lost 0 bases to trimming and J lost 6 bases; unmatched junction nucleotides: 0. CDR3 length: 13 amino acids.

This clonotype was counted many times. The chain carries TRBV7-2 and TRBJ2-2; possibly TRBD1 or TRBD2 for D (5 bases each). The CDR3 has 16 residues. The ends were cut back, 2 bases at V and 3 bases at J, with 13 bases in the middle. Germline V lookup: CDR1 SGHTA, CDR2 FQGNSA. CDR3 loop: CASSLKMGRDTGELFF. CDR3 coding DNA: TGTGCCAGCAGCTTAAAGATGGGGCGGGACACCGGGGAGCTGTTTTTT.

This clonotype was recorded at least ten times. This chain links TRBV7-2 with TRBJ1-5; D is uncertain. This CDR3 has 13 amino acids. Germline V gene lookup returns CDR1 SGHTA and CDR2 FQGNSA. Between the trimmed V and J ends, which lost 3 bases and 7 bases, there was a span of 10 bases. CDR3 protein: CASSFDLDQPQHF. In DNA, the CDR3 is TGTGCCAGCAGCTTCGATTTGGACCAGCCCCAGCATTTT.

This clonotype was detected many times. This chain joins TRBV7-2 and TRBJ2-1, with unresolved D. CDR1 and CDR2 from the germline V gene are SGHTA and FQGNSA. Trimming took 8 bases from V and 8 from J, leaving 19 bases between them. This CDR3 is 14 amino acids long. Here the CDR3 DNA reads TGTGCCAGCTTTCCCGCTTCTTCTCCCCATGAGCAGTTCTTC. Residues: CASFPASSPHEQFF.

This clonotype was seen a few times. V gene TRBV6-5 combines with J gene TRBJ1-4, with D uncertain. Per germline, CDR1 MNHEY and CDR2 SVGAGI. The CDR3 length is 14 residues. With 0 bases removed from V and 11 bases from J, the gap between germline ends came to 13 bases. DNA of the CDR3: TGTGCCAGCAGTTACTCTGGAGGGATTCGGAAACTGTTTTTT. Translated, it gives CASSYSGGIRKLFF.

This clonotype was recorded a few times. The rearrangement uses TRBV29-1 and TRBJ1-1; D is unclear. The CDR3 spans 12 residues. The V and J ends lost 3 bases and 0 bases respectively, with 5 bases between them. Germline V lookup: CDR1 SQVTM, CDR2 ANQGSEA. This CDR3 reads CSVEGVNTEAFF. As DNA, the CDR3 is TGCAGCGTTGAGGGAGTGAACACTGAAGCTTTCTTT.

Only one count was recorded for this clonotype. The chain uses TRBV28 and TRBJ2-2; no reliable D call. Trimming shortened V by 4 bases and J by 4 bases, and 10 bases separated the two germline ends. The CDR3 loop spans 14 amino acids. Germline V gives CDR1 MDHEN, CDR2 SYDVKM. The CDR3 loop is CASSSIGRTGELFF. CDR3 coding DNA: TGTGCCAGCAGTTCTATTGGGCGCACCGGGGAGCTGTTTTTT.

In DNA form, the CDR3 reads TGTGCCAGCAGCTCGCCCGGGACAGGGACAGATACGCAGTATTTT. Its protein product is CASSSPGTGTDTQYF. The V call is TRBV7-2, the J call TRBJ2-3; 9 bases are shared with TRBD1. CDR1 and CDR2 (germline): SGHTA, FQGNSA. This CDR3 is built from 15 residues. The ends lost 4 bases at V and 3 bases at J; junction bases unmatched: 5.

The gene calls are TRBV20-1 and TRBJ1-5; perhaps TRBD1 as D (5 bases). From germline, CDR1 is DFQATT and CDR2 SNEGSKA (reference sequence). CDR3 length: 14 residues. The V and J ends lost 0 bases and 2 bases respectively, with 8 bases between them. CDR3: CSARDPGRNQPQHF. The CDR3 region has the DNA TGCAGTGCTAGAGATCCGGGACGCAATCAGCCCCAGCATTTT.

V usage is TRBV15 and J usage is TRBJ1-4; D gene ambiguous. CDR3 length: 12 amino acids. The V end was cut by 1 base, the J end by 12 bases, with 9 bases between. Germline CDR1 LNHNV, CDR2 YYDKDF (reference sequence). The CDR3: CATSRGWRELFF. The CDR3 nucleotides are TGTGCCACCAGCAGAGGGTGGCGGGAACTGTTTTTT. The full variable domain, with the rest looked up from reference TRBV15 and TRBJ1-4, is DAMVIQNPRYQVTQFGKPVTLSCSQTLNHNVMYWYQQKSSQAPKLLFHYYDKDFNNEADTPDNFQSRRPNTSFCFLDIRSPGLGDTAMYLCATSRGWRELFFGSGTQLSVL.

The chain has TRBV6-2 or TRBV6-3 and TRBJ2-7; 7 nucleotides line up with TRBD1. The length of the CDR3 is 11 residues. V was clipped by 5 bases and J by 8 bases; unmatched bases: 3. Germline V gene sequence: CDR1 MNHEY, CDR2 SVGEGT. Written as DNA, the CDR3 is TGTGCCAGCAGTGCAGGGGGTCAGCAGTACTTC. Encoded protein: CASSAGGQQYF.

This clonotype was detected ten times or more. CDR3 in DNA: TGTGCCAGCAGCTTAAGTGGGACAGCCTCTGGAAACACCATATATTTT. Translating it yields CASSLSGTASGNTIYF. The genes are TRBV7-3 and TRBJ1-3; 7 bases are shared with TRBD1. CDR1 is SGHTA and CDR2 is FQGTGA in the germline V gene. This CDR3 has 16 residues. J was trimmed by 0 bases and V by 1 base; bases with no gene match: 3.

Ten or more counts support this clonotype. Written as DNA, the CDR3 is TGTGCCAGCAGCTTACCAGGGGTTAACTATGGCTACACCTTC. Translation: CASSLPGVNYGYTF. This chain uses TRBV7-2 with TRBJ1-2; weak D call: TRBD1 (6 bases). Germline CDR1 reads SGHTA; CDR2 reads FQGNSA. This CDR3 region has 14 residues. V lost 2 bases and J 1 base, leaving 8 bases between the germline ends.

The chain uses TRBV13 and TRBJ1-2, with a tentative D call TRBD1 (5 bases). The CDR3 runs 14 residues. Deletions cut 2 bases from V and 3 bases from J, with 10 bases between. Germline V lookup: CDR1 PRHDT, CDR2 FYEKMQ (reference sequence). CDR3 amino acids: CASSLTGTDYGYTF. The CDR3 DNA reads as TGTGCCAGCAGCTTAACCGGGACTGACTATGGCTACACCTTC.

The chain recombines TRBV7-6 with TRBJ2-4; possible D gene TRBD1, 6 bases. Per the germline V gene, CDR1 is SGHVS and CDR2 is FNYEAQ. The CDR3 covers 15 residues. V lost 1 base and J lost 7, with 14 bases in between. The CDR3 region is CASSLGQGMGNIQYF. CDR3 DNA sequence: TGTGCCAGCAGCTTAGGGCAGGGGATGGGGAACATTCAGTACTTC.

This chain links TRBV19 with TRBJ1-5; D unclear. V dropped 4 bases and J dropped 7 bases, with 14 bases sitting between them. The CDR3 is 14 amino acids. The V gene's germline CDR1 is LNHDA and CDR2 SQIVND (reference sequence). The CDR3 reads CASSRGTVGQPQHF. CDR3 in DNA: TGTGCCAGTAGTAGGGGAACGGTGGGCCAGCCCCAGCATTTT.

This clonotype was seen only a few times. V and J are TRBV7-3 and TRBJ2-5; 10 bases map to TRBD2. The CDR3 has 15 residues. V lost 4 bases, J lost 1 base, and 3 bases stayed unmatched. Per germline, CDR1 SGHTA and CDR2 FQGTGA. This chain's CDR3 is CASSSAGGIQETQYF. CDR3 sequence (DNA): TGTGCCAGCAGCTCAGCGGGAGGGATCCAAGAGACCCAGTACTTC.

This clonotype was seen only a few times. This rearrangement joins TRBV4-2 to TRBJ2-4; 10 bases are shared with TRBD2. CDR1 LGHNA and CDR2 YNFKEQ come from the germline V gene. The CDR3 consists of 16 residues. J was trimmed by 13 bases and V by 0 bases; bases with no gene match: 12. CDR3 in amino acids: CASSQDPSGSFNQQYF. CDR3 nucleotides: TGTGCCAGCAGCCAAGATCCTAGCGGGAGTTTTAATCAACAGTACTTC.

V and J are TRBV7-9 and TRBJ1-6; no clear D. The V end lost 5 bases, the J end lost 0 bases, and 14 bases lay between the germline ends. The CDR3 is 17 amino acids. Germline loops: CDR1 SEHNR, CDR2 FQNEAQ (reference sequence). The CDR3 region has the DNA TGTGCCAGCAGCCCTAGAGGACCGAGCTCCTATAATTCACCCCTCCACTTT. Translated: CASSPRGPSSYNSPLHF.

This clonotype has more than one count but fewer than ten. One junction end disagrees with the germline gene, perhaps due to a read error. The chain recombines TRBV2 with TRBJ1-5; the D is unclear. The CDR3 runs to 15 residues. Germline lookup yields CDR1 SNHLY and CDR2 FYNNEI. As DNA, the CDR3 is TGTGCCAGCAGTAAAGCAGGCGGATCTAATCAGCCCCAGCATTTT. This sequence encodes CASSKAGGSNQPQHF.

J is TRBJ2-1 and V is TRBV11-2; 7 bases map to TRBD2. The length of the CDR3 is 16 residues. Germline V lookup: CDR1 SGHAT, CDR2 FQNNGV. J lost 3 bases, V lost 1 base, and 6 bases had no gene match. In DNA, the CDR3 is TGTGCCAGCAGCTTAGGGCCCGGGACTATCTACAATGAGCAGTTCTTC. This encodes CASSLGPGTIYNEQFF.

V and J are TRBV12-3 or TRBV12-4 and TRBJ2-7; no definite D call. This CDR3 is built from 15 residues. Trimming removed 10 bases from V and 0 bases from J, with 19 bases in between. DNA for the CDR3: TGTGCCACCCCTACCGGAGCAATAAGCTCCTACGAGCAGTACGTC. Its protein is CATPTGAISSYEQYV.